This TCR beta chain is drawn from a study of siplizumab effects on memory and regulatory T cells. The table came from immunoSEQ multiplex PCR; TCRdb's copy has only in-frame clones and leaves some out. The data contain 80,000 to 130,000 clones, around 95% of them singletons. On this clone: As yet, its antigen is unknown.

Study-wide results and caveats: Memory cells seemed less diverse than naive T cells, which seemed major alloresponse contributors.

Sample: Tregs sorted from blood. The TCR sequence derives from a human donor in good health.

CDR3 in DNA: TGTGCCAGCAGTTTATTTCGAGGGGTGGGCTACACTTTTTATGGCTACACCTTC. Its translation: CASSLFRGVGYTFYGYTF. The genes are TRBV28 and TRBJ1-2; D is possibly TRBD1 (5 bases). CDR3 length equals 18 residues. Germline assignment: CDR1 MDHEN and CDR2 SYDVKM. Trimming took off 1 base at V and 5 bases at J, with 23 bases between the two ends.